This T cell receptor (beta chain) was profiled in a study of identical twins. Germline-derived CDR1 and CDR2 are MNHNY and SVGAGI (reference sequence). V was pared by 10 bases and J by 1 base, with 8 bases between. The CDR3 has 13 amino acids. TCRdb re-called the 5' RACE reads through MiXCR, storing one row per CDR3 protein. The sample contains about 700,000 distinct CDR3 sequences, roughly 6.2% of which appear only once. General observations from the study: Some out-of-frame alpha sequences were shared by twins, and these showed excess low generation probability. High-abundance cord blood beta clonotypes had fewer insertions; memory repertoires showed none.

In its sample, this clonotype was seen many times. Its specificity is unknown. The chain has TRBV6-6 and TRBJ1-6; D remains ambiguous. The source of this sequence is a man aged 18 to 35 in good health. Sequencing was carried out using naive T cells sorted from blood. CDR3 residues: CATGVSYNSPLHF. The CDR3 DNA sequence: TGTGCCACTGGGGTATCCTATAATTCACCCCTCCACTTT.